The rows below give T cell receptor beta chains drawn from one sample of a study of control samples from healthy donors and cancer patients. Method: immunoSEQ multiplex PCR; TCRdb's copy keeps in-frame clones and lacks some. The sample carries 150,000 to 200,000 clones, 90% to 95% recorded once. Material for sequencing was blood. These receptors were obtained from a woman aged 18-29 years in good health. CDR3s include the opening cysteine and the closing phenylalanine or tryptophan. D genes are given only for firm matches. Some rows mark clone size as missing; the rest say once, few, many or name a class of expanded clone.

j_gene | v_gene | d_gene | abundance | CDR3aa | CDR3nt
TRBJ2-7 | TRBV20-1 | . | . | CSANPGREQYF | TGCAGTGCTAACCCCGGTCGCGAGCAGTACTTC
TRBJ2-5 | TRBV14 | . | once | CASSQVFPPGQYF | TGTGCCAGCAGCCAAGTTTTTCCTCCGGGCCAGTACTTC
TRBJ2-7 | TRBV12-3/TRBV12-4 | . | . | CASTPGRPYEQYF | TGTGCCAGCACTCCGGGACGCCCCTACGAGCAGTACTTC
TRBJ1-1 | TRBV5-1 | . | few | CASSLVRQDEAFF | TGCGCCAGCAGCTTGGTTCGACAGGATGAAGCTTTCTTT
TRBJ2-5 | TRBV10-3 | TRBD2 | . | CAISEVREVRETQYF | TGTGCCATCAGTGAAGTCCGGGAGGTGCGAGAGACCCAGTACTTC
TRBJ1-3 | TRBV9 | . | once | CASSAGQIGNTIYF | TGTGCCAGCAGCGCTGGACAGATTGGAAACACCATATATTTT
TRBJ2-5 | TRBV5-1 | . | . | CASSWRRQETQYF | TGCGCCAGCAGCTGGCGGCGGCAAGAGACCCAGTACTTC
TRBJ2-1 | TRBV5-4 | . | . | CASSLRGNDEQFF | TGTGCCAGCAGCTTGAGGGGTAACGATGAGCAGTTCTTC
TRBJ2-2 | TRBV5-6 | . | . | CASSLSLGGELFF | TGTGCCAGCAGCTTGTCTCTGGGCGGGGAGCTGTTTTTT
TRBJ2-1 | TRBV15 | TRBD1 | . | CATSRDVTGVYNEQFF | TGTGCCACCAGCAGAGACGTGACAGGGGTGTACAATGAGCAGTTCTTC
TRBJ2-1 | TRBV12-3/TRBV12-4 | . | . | CASTTMDEQFF | TGTGCCAGCACCACGATGGATGAGCAGTTCTTC
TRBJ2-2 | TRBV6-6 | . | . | CASSTGAANTGELFF | TGTGCCAGCAGTACGGGGGCGGCGAACACCGGGGAGCTGTTTTTT
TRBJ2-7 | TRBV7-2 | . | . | CASSFGRTYEQYF | TGTGCCAGCAGCTTTGGACGAACCTACGAGCAGTACTTC
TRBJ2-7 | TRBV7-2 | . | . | CASSYSDPGTYEQYF | TGTGCCAGCAGCTATAGCGATCCTGGAACCTACGAGCAGTACTTC
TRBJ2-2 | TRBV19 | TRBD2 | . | CASSMPPRGDGELFF | TGTGCCAGTAGTATGCCCCCTCGGGGGGACGGGGAGCTGTTTTTT
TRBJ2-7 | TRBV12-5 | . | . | CASGLYPPGNEQYF | TGTGCTAGTGGTTTGTACCCCCCAGGGAACGAGCAGTACTTC
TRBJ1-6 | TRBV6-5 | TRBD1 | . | CATRTGPEGGLHF | TGTGCCACCCGGACAGGCCCCGAGGGGGGCCTCCACTTT
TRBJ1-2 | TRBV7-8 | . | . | CASSSRTYGYTF | TGTGCCAGCAGCTCCAGGACTTATGGCTACACCTTC
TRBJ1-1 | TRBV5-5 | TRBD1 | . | CASSWGTANTEAFF | TGTGCCAGCAGCTGGGGGACAGCGAACACTGAAGCTTTCTTT
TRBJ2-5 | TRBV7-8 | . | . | CASSLKRETQYF | TGTGCCAGCAGCTTAAAAAGGGAGACCCAGTACTTC
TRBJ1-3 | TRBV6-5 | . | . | CASSYSWGPGNTIYF | TGTGCCAGCAGTTACTCGTGGGGGCCCGGAAACACCATATATTTT
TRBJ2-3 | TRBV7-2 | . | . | CASSLLVTDTQYF | TGTGCCAGCAGCTTATTAGTCACAGATACGCAGTATTTT
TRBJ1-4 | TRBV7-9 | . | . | CASNQGNRGEKLFF | TGTGCCAGCAACCAGGGTAACCGGGGCGAAAAACTGTTTTTT
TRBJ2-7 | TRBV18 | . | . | CASSPGVSSYEQYF | TGTGCCAGTTCCCCGGGGGTGAGCTCCTACGAGCAGTACTTC
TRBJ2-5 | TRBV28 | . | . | CASSLQETQYF | TGTGCCAGCAGTTTGCAGGAGACCCAGTACTTC
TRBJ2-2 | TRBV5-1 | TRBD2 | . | CASSSPTSPGDTGELFF | TGCGCCAGCAGCTCCCCGACTAGCCCGGGAGACACCGGGGAGCTGTTTTTT
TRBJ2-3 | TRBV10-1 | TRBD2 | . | CASSESRAGGPEDTQYF | TGCGCCAGCAGTGAGTCGAGGGCGGGAGGGCCGGAAGATACGCAGTATTTT
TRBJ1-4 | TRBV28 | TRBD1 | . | CASTRGQWEKLFF | TGTGCCAGCACTCGGGGACAGTGGGAAAAACTGTTTTTT
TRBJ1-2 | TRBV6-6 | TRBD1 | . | CASSQTGGPPKNYGYTF | TGTGCCAGCAGTCAGACAGGGGGCCCACCCAAAAATTATGGCTACACCTTC
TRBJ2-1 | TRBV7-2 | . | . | CASSLADNNEQFF | TGTGCCAGCAGCTTAGCGGACAACAATGAGCAGTTCTTC
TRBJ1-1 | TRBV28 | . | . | CASSLGQQHEAFF | TGTGCCAGCAGTTTAGGACAGCAGCATGAAGCTTTCTTT
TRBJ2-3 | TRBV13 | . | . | CASSFYLPGLARGFTQYF | TGTGCCAGCAGCTTCTACTTACCCGGACTAGCCAGGGGGTTCACGCAGTATTTT
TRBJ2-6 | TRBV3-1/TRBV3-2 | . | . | CASSQVLGKINRGANVLTF | TGTGCCAGCAGCCAAGTCCTGGGTAAAATCAATCGGGGGGCCAACGTCCTGACTTTC
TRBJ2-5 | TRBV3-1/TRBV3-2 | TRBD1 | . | CASSRTQGSQETQYF | TGTGCCAGCAGTCGAACACAGGGGTCTCAGGAGACCCAGTACTTC
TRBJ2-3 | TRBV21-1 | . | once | CAIWSPTPRLAGGEDTQYF | TGTGCCATCTGGTCCCCCACCCCGCGACTAGCGGGAGGAGAAGATACGCAGTATTTT
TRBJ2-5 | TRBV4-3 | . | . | CASSQDSAEETQYF | TGCGCCAGCAGCCAAGATTCCGCGGAAGAGACCCAGTACTTC
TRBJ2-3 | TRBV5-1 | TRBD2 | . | CASSLGFPGGMGSTQYF | TGCGCCAGCAGCTTGGGGTTTCCGGGAGGGATGGGGAGCACGCAGTATTTT
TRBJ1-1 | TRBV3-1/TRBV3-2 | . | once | CASSRRSVVEWGNTEAFF | TGTGCCAGCAGCCGGCGATCAGTCGTCGAGTGGGGGAACACTGAAGCTTTCTTT
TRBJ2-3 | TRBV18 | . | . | CASSPATGDTQYF | TGTGCCAGCTCACCCGCAACAGGGGATACGCAGTATTTT
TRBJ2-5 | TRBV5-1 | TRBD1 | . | CASSLGTAKETQYF | TGCGCCAGCAGCCTCGGGACAGCTAAAGAGACCCAGTACTTC
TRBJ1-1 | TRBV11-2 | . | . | CASNVGDYLHEAFF | TGTGCCAGCAACGTCGGGGATTACCTTCATGAAGCTTTCTTT
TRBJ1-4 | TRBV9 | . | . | CASSVDLGLTEKLFF | TGTGCCAGCAGCGTAGATCTGGGATTAACTGAAAAACTGTTTTTT
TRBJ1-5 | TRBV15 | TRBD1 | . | CATSRDGQGDQPQHF | TGTGCCACCAGCAGGGACGGACAGGGCGATCAGCCCCAGCATTTT
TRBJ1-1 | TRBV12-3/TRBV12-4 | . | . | CASSTLGGTEAFF | TGTGCCAGCAGCACCTTGGGGGGAACTGAAGCTTTCTTT
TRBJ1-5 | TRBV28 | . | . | CASSRPREGNSNQPQHF | TGTGCCAGCAGCCGCCCCCGGGAGGGGAATAGCAATCAGCCCCAGCATTTT
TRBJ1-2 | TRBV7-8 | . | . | CASSELTRKSNYGYTF | TGTGCCAGCAGCGAGCTGACCCGAAAATCTAACTATGGCTACACCTTC
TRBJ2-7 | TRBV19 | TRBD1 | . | CASRSPGGAGYEQYF | TGTGCCAGTAGATCCCCAGGGGGCGCAGGTTACGAGCAGTACTTC
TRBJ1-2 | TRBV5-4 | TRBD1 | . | CASSAGTVIYGYTF | TGTGCCAGCAGCGCCGGGACAGTGATATATGGCTACACCTTC
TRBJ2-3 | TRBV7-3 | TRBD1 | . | CASSDRVTDTQYF | TGTGCCAGCAGCGACAGGGTGACAGATACGCAGTATTTT
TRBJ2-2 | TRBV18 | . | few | CASSLSYEELFF | TGTGCCAGCTCACTCAGCTACGAGGAGCTGTTTTTT
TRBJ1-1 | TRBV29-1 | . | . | CSVDSDTEAFF | TGCAGCGTTGACAGTGACACTGAAGCTTTCTTT
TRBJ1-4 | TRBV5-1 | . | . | CASSWRTDLNEKLFF | TGCGCCAGCAGCTGGAGGACAGACTTAAATGAAAAACTGTTTTTT
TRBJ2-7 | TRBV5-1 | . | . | CASSREGVGEQYF | TGCGCCAGCAGCCGGGAAGGGGTTGGCGAGCAGTACTTC
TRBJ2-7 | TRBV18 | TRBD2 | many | CASSASGRRYF | TGTGCCAGCTCAGCTAGCGGGAGGAGATACTTC
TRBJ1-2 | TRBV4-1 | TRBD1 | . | CASSQAGQGVYGYTF | TGCGCCAGCAGCCAAGCGGGACAGGGAGTCTATGGCTACACCTTC
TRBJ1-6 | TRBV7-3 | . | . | CASSLAGGSSPLHF | TGTGCCAGCAGCTTAGCTGGGGGTAGCTCACCCCTCCACTTT
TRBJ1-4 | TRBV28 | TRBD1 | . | CASTDRANEKLFF | TGTGCCAGCACGGACAGGGCGAATGAAAAACTGTTTTTT
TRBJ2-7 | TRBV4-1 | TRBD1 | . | CASSPGQGSYEQYF | TGCGCCAGCAGCCCTGGACAGGGCTCCTACGAGCAGTACTTC
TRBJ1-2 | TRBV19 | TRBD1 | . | CASTRTGPSGYTF | TGTGCCAGTACCAGGACAGGGCCCTCCGGCTACACCTTC